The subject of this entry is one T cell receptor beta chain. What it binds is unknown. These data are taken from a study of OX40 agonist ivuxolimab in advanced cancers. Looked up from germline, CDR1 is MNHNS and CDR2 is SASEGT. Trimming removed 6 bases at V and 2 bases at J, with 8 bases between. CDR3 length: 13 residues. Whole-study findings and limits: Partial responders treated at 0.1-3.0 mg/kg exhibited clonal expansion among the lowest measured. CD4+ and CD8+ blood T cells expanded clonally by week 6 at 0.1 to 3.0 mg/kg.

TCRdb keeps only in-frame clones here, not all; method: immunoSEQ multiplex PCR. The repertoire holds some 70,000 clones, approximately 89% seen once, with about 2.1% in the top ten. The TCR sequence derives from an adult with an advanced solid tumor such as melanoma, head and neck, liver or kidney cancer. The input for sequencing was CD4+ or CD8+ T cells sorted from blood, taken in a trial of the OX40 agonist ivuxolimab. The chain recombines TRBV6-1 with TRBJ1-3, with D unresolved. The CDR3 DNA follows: TGTGCCAGCAGGCCGGGTCCTGGAAACACCATATATTTT. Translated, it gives CASRPGPGNTIYF.